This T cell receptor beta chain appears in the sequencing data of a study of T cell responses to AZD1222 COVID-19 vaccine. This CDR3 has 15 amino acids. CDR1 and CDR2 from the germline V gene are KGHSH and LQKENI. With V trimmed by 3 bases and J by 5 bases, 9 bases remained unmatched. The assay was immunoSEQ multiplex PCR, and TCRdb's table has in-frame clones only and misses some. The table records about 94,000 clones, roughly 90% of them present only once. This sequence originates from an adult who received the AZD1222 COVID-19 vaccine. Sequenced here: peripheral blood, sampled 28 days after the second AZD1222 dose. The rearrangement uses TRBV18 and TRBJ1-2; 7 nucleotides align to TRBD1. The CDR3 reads CASSPRQGGTYGYTF. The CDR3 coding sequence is TGTGCCAGCTCACCGAGACAGGGAGGAACATATGGCTACACCTTC.